What follows describes a single TCR beta chain. Its antigen is undetermined. As part of library construction, unique molecular identifiers were attached to individual cDNA molecules. TCRdb redid the calling of the 5' RACE reads with MiXCR, one entry per CDR3 protein. The data show 70,000 to 95,000 distinct CDR3 sequences, with roughly 14% seen just once and roughly 0.6% held by the top ten. This record comes from a study of early T cells in non-severe SARS-CoV-2 infection. Study-level findings and limits: Matching results from VDJdb favored anti-spike CD8 responses, leaving private and CD4 specificities undetected.

The germline gives CDR1 DFQATT, CDR2 SNEGSKA (reference sequence). The J segment lost 6 bases and the V segment lost 5 bases, leaving 8 bases of the junction unmatched. The CDR3 covers 13 residues. This chain links TRBV20-1 with TRBJ1-1; 8 bases line up with TRBD1. The sequence was collected from an adult who was a healthcare worker with PCR-confirmed SARS-CoV-2 infection or an uninfected control (not recorded which). The sample comprised whole blood. The CDR3 nucleotides are TGCAGTGCTCCACGGACAGGGTTCGCTGAAGCTTTCTTT. Translating gives CSAPRTGFAEAFF.